This TCR gamma chain was found in a study of γδ T cells in repeated Plasmodium falciparum infection (dated by TCRdb to the early 2020s). Concerning the study at large: Malian children exposed to intense seasonal malaria transmission were enrolled in the natural-infection arm and compared with Australian children matched for age and gender. About five malaria-naive U.S. adults underwent four controlled human malaria infections by bites from P. falciparum NF54-infected Anopheles stephensi mosquitoes over around 590 days. Samples from controlled-infection subjects were taken at baseline, right before selected infections, and 21 days after each infection. Malian gammadelta TCR repertoires were analysed cross-sectionally in periods with no transmission and longitudinally across episodes of acute febrile malaria. The study examined how repeated Plasmodium falciparum infection shapes the human gammadelta T cell repertoire, using natural infection in Mali and controlled human malaria infection.

Vgamma9/Vdelta2+ and Vdelta2-negative gammadelta T cell populations were flow-sorted from peripheral blood mononuclear cells for bulk TCR repertoire analysis. The method behind the library was multiplex PCR. The sequencing machine was an Illumina MiSeq. From each sorted gammadelta T cell sample, both TCR gamma (TRG) and TCR delta (TRD) chains were sequenced. On the study's bioinformatics: The repertoire analyses drew on clonotype tree plots, the accumulated frequency of the top 20 clonotypes, and diversity index (DI) and D75 metrics. TCRdb reanalyzed the public reads with the CATT caller, and identical DNA sequences were merged afterwards. These V and J calls derive from TCRdb rather than the authors' analysis. The sample table contains 25,000 to 35,000 gamma-chain clones; only one count was recorded for 1.4% of them. 19% of the sample comes from the top ten. About this clone itself: Its antigen remains undetermined. TCRdb lists the protein of a much larger clone for this DNA, which differs at residue 10, so this is likely a read error; the protein given here is translated from the DNA itself.

The paper as a whole reports these results and caveats: Vgamma9/Vdelta2+ TCR repertoires kept a highly stable polyclonal repertoire across time and infection, and many TCRgamma sequences overlapped between individuals. The Malian cohort was drawn from a small rural village made up mostly of one ethnic group, which limits generalizability. Vdelta2-negative gammadelta TCR repertoires from Malian children appeared more clonally expanded, less diverse and less shared than those of Australian children. Repeated controlled infections appeared to drive waves of new clonotype selection in Vdelta2-negative, largely Vdelta1+, gammadelta TCR repertoires. Because the controlled-infection cohort was small, analysis of inter-individual variability in gammadelta T cell responses was limited.

The CDR3 contains 14 residues, cysteine and phenylalanine counted. This entry keeps only the CDR3 DNA: 42 bases, framed from base 1. Relative to germline, V is missing 3 bases and J is missing 10 bases, with 15 bases of the junction outside any gene match. According to the germline V gene (reference sequence), CDR1 reads GITISATS and CDR2 reads ISYDGTV. The chain is made from TRGV9 and TRGJ1 or TRGJ2. TCRdb gives no J gene; it was assigned here by matching the DNA to germline. The receptor was derived from a pool of human donors (malaria-infected and uninfected, not separated). Sequenced: gamma-delta T cells from blood. In nucleotide form, the sequence is TGTGCCTTGTGGGAGCTCGGGGTAGCTGAAAAGAAACTCTTT. This gives the protein CALWELGVAEKKLF.